Listed here is a single T cell receptor (beta chain). In the source study's methods: Cell counts per sample came from amplifying reference gene primers. Some clones are missing from TCRdb's copy, which holds only in-frame ones; the method was immunoSEQ multiplex PCR. V and J calls and clone size are copied from that table; D and trimming were computed from the DNA. The table lists about 70,000 clones, approximately 86% of them singletons. Trimming stripped 1 base from V and 1 base from J, with 18 bases between. CDR3 size: 18 residues. CDR1 and CDR2 from the germline V gene are SSHAT and FNYEAQ (reference sequence). This specimen comes from a study of blood T cell repertoires in COVID-19.

This sequence joins TRBV7-7 and TRBJ2-3, with a weak D call TRBD1 (6 bases). Sequencing used peripheral blood. The sequence was collected from a human donor in a cohort sampled during active COVID-19. CDR3 sequence (DNA): TGTGCCAGCAGCTTAGGTCAGGGGATTCCTTTCGGCACAGATACGCAGTATTTT. Protein sequence: CASSLGQGIPFGTDTQYF.